This T cell receptor (beta chain) was profiled in a study of CD8 T cells in Susac syndrome. cDNA came from about 0.5 to 1 ug RNA primed by random hexamers. A single record per CDR3 protein comes from TCRdb applying MiXCR to the immunoSEQ multiplex PCR reads. The data show around 280,000 distinct CDR3 sequences, approximately 84% seen once. Regarding the study as a whole: The study conceded that relatively few individuals underwent its TCR sequencing and HLA analysis.

Sequencing of TCR beta was undertaken in CD8+ and CD4+ T cells derived from blood. This clonotype showed up just a few times. Its antigen is still unknown. With V trimmed by 6 bases and J by 5 bases, 9 bases remained unmatched. Per germline, CDR1 SGHTA and CDR2 FQGNSA. The CDR3 length is 14 residues. Material: CD8+ T cells from PBMCs. The chain joins TRBV7-2 to TRBJ2-5; TRBD2 agrees at 7 bases. This TCR derives from a human donor with multiple sclerosis. CDR3 loop: CASSNPGLEETQYF. The CDR3 bases are TGTGCCAGCAGTAATCCCGGACTAGAGGAGACCCAGTACTTC.